The clone carrying this T cell receptor beta chain was seen once. Its target is not known. This record belongs to a study of long-term antiretroviral therapy in people with HIV. The CDR3 runs 12 residues. V was cut by 6 bases and J by 5 bases, with 10 bases left in between. CDR1 is KGHSH, CDR2 LQKENI, per germline. Findings and caveats of the study: Blood sampling spanned 2004 to 2017, possibly under older ART regimens.

At the survey level, the v3.0 immunoSEQ assay was run. Using immunoSEQ multiplex PCR, the repertoire was profiled, and TCRdb retains in-frame clones only, with some absent. This sample has approximately 10,000 clones, with 70% to 75% found just once. This clonotype was obtained from a man between 40 and 49 years old with HIV. This material consisted of unsorted PBMCs, taken 3 to 3.2 years before starting antiretroviral therapy. The chain recombines TRBV18 with TRBJ2-5; D remains ambiguous. This CDR3 reads CASSGKGETQYF. CDR3 nucleotide sequence: TGTGCCAGCTCTGGGAAGGGCGAGACCCAGTACTTC. The whole variable domain, filled in from reference TRBV18 and TRBJ2-5, reads NAGVMQNPRHLVRRRGQEARLRCSPMKGHSHVYWYRQLPEEGLKFMVYLQKENIIDESGMPKERFSAEFPKEGPSILRIQQVVRGDSAAYFCASSGKGETQYFGPGTRLLVL.